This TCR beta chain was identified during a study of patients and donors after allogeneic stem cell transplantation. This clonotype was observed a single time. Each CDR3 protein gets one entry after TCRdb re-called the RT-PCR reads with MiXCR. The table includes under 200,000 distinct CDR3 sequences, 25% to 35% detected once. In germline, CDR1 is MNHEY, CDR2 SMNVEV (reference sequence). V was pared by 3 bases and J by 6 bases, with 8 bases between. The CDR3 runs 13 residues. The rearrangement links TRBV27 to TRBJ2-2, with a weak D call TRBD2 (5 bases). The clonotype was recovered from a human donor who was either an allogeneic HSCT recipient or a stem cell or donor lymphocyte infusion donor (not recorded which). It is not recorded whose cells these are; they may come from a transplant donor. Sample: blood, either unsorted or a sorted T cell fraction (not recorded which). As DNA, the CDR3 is TGTGCCAGCAGTTTTATTAGCGCCGGGGAGCTGTTTTTT. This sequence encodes CASSFISAGELFF.